This entry features one TCR beta chain sequence. Antigen unknown. Between the trimmed V and J ends, which lost 3 bases and 1 base, there was a span of 6 bases. This CDR3 is built from 13 residues. In germline, CDR1 is MDHEN, CDR2 SYDVKM. The data were produced by immunoSEQ multiplex PCR, yet TCRdb's version contains in-frame clones alone and is incomplete. Altogether tens of thousands of clones are present, roughly 80% being singletons, with the ten largest covering 4% to 5.5%. Indicated time point: recipient sample about 28 days before transplant, after cytoreduction. These data belong to a study of T cell clonotyping in hematopoietic cell transplantation. Findings and caveats of the study: Cells were unsorted, so CD4 and CD8 contributions were not separated. After transplant, recipient diversity fell while pathologically expanded clonotypes grew through day 180.

The receptor's source is a man in his sixties with myelodysplastic syndrome. Some clones in this sample may be carry-over from other donors' samples. Specimen: peripheral blood mononuclear cells, collected before stem cell transplant. The genes are TRBV28 and TRBJ1-1; D ambiguous. CDR3 bases: TGTGCCAGCAGTTTCAAGCCGAACACTGAAGCTTTCTTT. This translates into CASSFKPNTEAFF.